The rows below give T cell receptor beta chains drawn from one sample of a study of blood T cell repertoires in COVID-19. Profiled with immunoSEQ multiplex PCR; TCRdb holds only in-frame clones, not every one. This table holds some 65,000 clones, about 93% found once. The sample consisted of peripheral blood. These receptors came from a man aged 70 or older with active COVID-19. Both conserved end residues are part of each CDR3. D genes are given only for firm matches. Expanded clones get a size class; other rows say once, few or many, or leave the size out.

V	size	J	D	DNA	CDR3
TRBV5-1	once	TRBJ2-1	TRBD1	TGCGCCAGCAGCCTAAACAGACAGGGTTTAAATGAGCAGTTCTTC	CASSLNRQGLNEQFF
TRBV5-1	NA	TRBJ1-4	NA	TGCGCCAGCAGTATTGGACAGAGACTGTTTTTT	CASSIGQRLFF
TRBV3-1/TRBV3-2	NA	TRBJ2-2	TRBD1	TGTGCCAGCAGCCGACGACAGGGGGACACCGGGGAGCTGTTTTTT	CASSRRQGDTGELFF
TRBV21-1	NA	TRBJ2-2	NA	TGTGCCAGCAGCAAGGAGGGGCTGGGGGAGCTGTTTTTT	CASSKEGLGELFF
TRBV11-3	NA	TRBJ2-5	NA	TGTGCCAGCAGCACATGGGGGGTCAACCAAGAGACCCAGTACTTC	CASSTWGVNQETQYF
TRBV2	NA	TRBJ2-2	NA	TGTGCCAGCAGTGAAAGGGCATTAGTGCAGGGCAGTAGCGGGGAGCTGTTTTTT	CASSERALVQGSSGELFF
TRBV11-3	NA	TRBJ1-2	NA	TGTGCCAGCAGCCAAATCCAAGGAATTGGCGGTGGCTACACCTTC	CASSQIQGIGGGYTF
TRBV6-5	NA	TRBJ2-1	NA	TGTGCCAGCACCAGGGCAAACAATGAGCAGTTCTTC	CASTRANNEQFF
TRBV11-2	NA	TRBJ1-2	TRBD1	TGTGCCAGCAGCTCCTCGGACAGGGCTGGTGTTGGCTACACCTTC	CASSSSDRAGVGYTF
TRBV18	NA	TRBJ1-2	NA	TGTGCCAGCTCACCAAACAGGGTGGACTATGGCTACACCTTC	CASSPNRVDYGYTF
TRBV5-4	NA	TRBJ2-1	TRBD1	TGTGCCAGCAGCTTGGGCGGGACAGGGCCTCTCTACAATGAGCAGTTCTTC	CASSLGGTGPLYNEQFF
TRBV6-6	NA	TRBJ1-6	TRBD1	TGTGCCAGCAGCCAGGGACAGGTATACGGTTCACCCCTCCACTTT	CASSQGQVYGSPLHF
TRBV14	NA	TRBJ2-4	NA	TGTGCCAGCAGCCAAGGGACAACCAATATTCAGTACTTC	CASSQGTTNIQYF
TRBV25-1	NA	TRBJ1-1	NA	TGTGCCAGCAGTGAATATGACCCTGGACAGATGAACACTGAAGCTTTCTTT	CASSEYDPGQMNTEAFF
TRBV2	NA	TRBJ2-6	TRBD1	TGTGCTAGCACCCGACAGGGTTCCTCTTCTCACTCTGGGGCCAACGTCCTGACTTTC	CASTRQGSSSHSGANVLTF
TRBV7-8	NA	TRBJ1-6	NA	TGTGCCAGCAGCTTAGCAGAGCATAATTCACCCCTCCACTTT	CASSLAEHNSPLHF
TRBV27	NA	TRBJ1-1	NA	TGTGCCAGCAGTTTATCGAACAGGGTGAACACTGAAGCTTTCTTT	CASSLSNRVNTEAFF
TRBV11-2	NA	TRBJ2-1	NA	TGTGCCAGCAGCTTAGTCCGGGCGGCGGGTTCGAATGAGCAGTTCTTC	CASSLVRAAGSNEQFF
TRBV4-3	NA	TRBJ2-2	NA	TGCGCCAGCAGGAAAGGGTCCGCAGACAGCACCGGGGAGCTGTTTTTT	CASRKGSADSTGELFF
TRBV11-3	NA	TRBJ1-2	NA	TGTGCCAGCTGCAATATGGTTGGCGGCTACACCTTC	CASCNMVGGYTF
TRBV1	NA	TRBJ2-1	NA	TGCACCAGCAGCCAAGATAGGAAGCGGGGGACCTACAATGAGCAGTTCTTC	CTSSQDRKRGTYNEQFF
TRBV12-5	NA	TRBJ1-2	TRBD1	TGTGCTAGTGGCGGGGGACAGGGTTTGCCTGGCTACACCTTC	CASGGGQGLPGYTF
TRBV2	NA	TRBJ1-2	TRBD1	TGTGCCAGCAGCCGGGACAGGGATAACTATGGCTACACCTTC	CASSRDRDNYGYTF
TRBV2	few	TRBJ1-2	NA	TGTGCCAGCAGTGGGGACATGGGGTTCGGCTACACCTTC	CASSGDMGFGYTF
TRBV2	NA	TRBJ1-4	TRBD1	TGTGCCAGCAAATGGGGGACAGCTAATGAAAAACTGTTTTTT	CASKWGTANEKLFF
TRBV11-1	NA	TRBJ1-2	TRBD1	TGTGCCAGCAGCCGCAGGGGGGACGCAGGCTATGGCTACACCTTC	CASSRRGDAGYGYTF
TRBV6-8	NA	TRBJ2-3	TRBD2	TGTGCCAGCAGTTACCCTCCAGGGACTAGCGGGGCGAGAAATCAAAATGAGAGCACAGATACGCAGTATTTT	CASSYPPGTSGARNQNESTDTQYF
TRBV29-1	NA	TRBJ2-1	NA	TGCAGCGTTGAGGGATTGGGGGGAGATAATGAGCAGTTCTTC	CSVEGLGGDNEQFF
TRBV28	few	TRBJ1-5	NA	TGTGCCAGCAGTCTAGGGGCGGGGCGGAGCAATCAGCCCCAGCATTTT	CASSLGAGRSNQPQHF
TRBV23-1	NA	TRBJ1-5	NA	TGCGCCAGCAGTCAATCGCGAAGAAAAAATAGCAATCAGCCCCAGCATTTT	CASSQSRRKNSNQPQHF
TRBV18	NA	TRBJ1-3	NA	TGTGCCAGCTCTTCCGGTCGACAGATCTCTGGAAACACCATATATTTT	CASSSGRQISGNTIYF
TRBV10-1	NA	TRBJ2-1	TRBD2	TGCGCCAGCAGTGACTCGCGGGGGGGCGATGAGCAGTTCTTC	CASSDSRGGDEQFF
TRBV19	NA	TRBJ2-1	TRBD2	TGTGCCAGTAGTATAGACCTGGGGACTAGCGGGAGCTCCTACAATGAGCAGTTCTTC	CASSIDLGTSGSSYNEQFF
TRBV27	once	TRBJ1-2	TRBD1	TGTGCCAGCAGTTTAGTAGGGGGCAATGGCTACACCTTC	CASSLVGGNGYTF
TRBV5-1	NA	TRBJ2-7	NA	TGCGCCAGCAGCTTGGACACAGGGTTGGCCTACGAGCAGTACTTC	CASSLDTGLAYEQYF
TRBV5-4	NA	TRBJ1-1	TRBD1	TGTGCCAGCAGCTTGGCCGGACAGGTCACTGAAGCTTTCTTT	CASSLAGQVTEAFF
TRBV6-5	NA	TRBJ1-1	TRBD1	TGTGCCAGCAGGCGGGACAGGGCAAACACTGAAGCTTTCTTT	CASRRDRANTEAFF
TRBV28	NA	TRBJ1-5	TRBD1	TGTGCCAGCAGCCCATCCCGGACAGGGATTGGAGGTTGGGATCAGCCCCAGCATTTT	CASSPSRTGIGGWDQPQHF
TRBV10-2	NA	TRBJ2-1	TRBD1	TGCGCCAGCAGGACGACAGGGTACAATGAGCAGTTCTTC	CASRTTGYNEQFF
TRBV5-4	NA	TRBJ2-1	TRBD1	TGTGCCAGCAGCTTGGCCAGGGGGCTGGGGAATGAGCAGTTCTTC	CASSLARGLGNEQFF
TRBV7-9	NA	TRBJ1-1	NA	TGTGCCAGCAGCCCAGGACAAATGGACACTGAAGCTTTCTTT	CASSPGQMDTEAFF
TRBV9	NA	TRBJ2-5	TRBD1	TGTGCCAGCAGCGTAGGTATCGGGACAGGGAATCTACAAGAGACCCAGTACTTC	CASSVGIGTGNLQETQYF
TRBV19	NA	TRBJ1-1	NA	TGTGCCAGTTCTAAGAGTCCTGAAGCTTTCTTT	CASSKSPEAFF
TRBV5-8	NA	TRBJ1-4	NA	TGTGCCAGCAACCGACTGCCTTGGTCTGAAAAACTGTTTTTT	CASNRLPWSEKLFF
TRBV7-9	NA	TRBJ1-1	NA	TGTGCCAGCACCTTGCCTCAGGGCTACACTGAAGCTTTCTTT	CASTLPQGYTEAFF
TRBV5-5	once	TRBJ2-3	TRBD1	TGTGCCAGCAGCACAACAGGGGTTGTGGGCACAGATACGCAGTATTTT	CASSTTGVVGTDTQYF
TRBV7-9	NA	TRBJ1-4	NA	TGTGCCAGCAGCTCCTCGGGGGGGACGGAAGAAAAACTGTTTTTT	CASSSSGGTEEKLFF
TRBV11-2	NA	TRBJ2-7	NA	TGTGCCAGCAGCTTAGCTACAGTGAAGTTTGGGGAGCAGTACTTC	CASSLATVKFGEQYF
TRBV12-3/TRBV12-4	NA	TRBJ2-1	NA	TGTGCCAGCAGTCGAGGATCCTACAATGAGCAGTTCTTC	CASSRGSYNEQFF
TRBV24-1	NA	TRBJ2-2	NA	TGTGCCACCAGTGATCCCCGGACAGCCGGGGAGCTGTTTTTT	CATSDPRTAGELFF
TRBV4-2	NA	TRBJ2-3	TRBD2	TGTGCCAGCAGCCACGAGTCCGTGACTAGCGGGGGGAGGTATACGCAGTATTTT	CASSHESVTSGGRYTQYF
TRBV5-1	few	TRBJ1-6	NA	TGCGCCAGCAGCTCGAAGGACAGCTATAATTCACCCCTCCACTTT	CASSSKDSYNSPLHF
TRBV29-1	NA	TRBJ2-3	NA	TGCAGTGGGAGCGGGCGAGGTACGCAGTATTTT	CSGSGRGTQYF